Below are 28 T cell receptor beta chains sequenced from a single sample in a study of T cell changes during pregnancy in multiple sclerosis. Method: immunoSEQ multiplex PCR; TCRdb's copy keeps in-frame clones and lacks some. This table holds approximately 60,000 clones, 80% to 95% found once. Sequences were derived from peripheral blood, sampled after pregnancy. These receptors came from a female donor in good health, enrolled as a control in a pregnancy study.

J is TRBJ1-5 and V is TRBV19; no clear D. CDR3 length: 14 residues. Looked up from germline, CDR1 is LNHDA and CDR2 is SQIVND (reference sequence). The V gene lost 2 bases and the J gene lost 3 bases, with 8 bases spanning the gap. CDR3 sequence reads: CASSIKPANQPQHF. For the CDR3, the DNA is TGTGCCAGTAGTATAAAGCCTGCCAATCAGCCCCAGCATTTT.

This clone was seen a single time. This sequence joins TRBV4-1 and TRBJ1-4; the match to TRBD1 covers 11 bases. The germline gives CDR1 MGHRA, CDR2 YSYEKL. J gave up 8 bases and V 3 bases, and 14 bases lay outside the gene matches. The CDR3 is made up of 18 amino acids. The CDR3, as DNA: TGCGCCAGCAGCCAGGGACAGGGGGTTCCCCGCGTAGGGGAAAAACTGTTTTTT. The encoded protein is CASSQGQGVPRVGEKLFF.

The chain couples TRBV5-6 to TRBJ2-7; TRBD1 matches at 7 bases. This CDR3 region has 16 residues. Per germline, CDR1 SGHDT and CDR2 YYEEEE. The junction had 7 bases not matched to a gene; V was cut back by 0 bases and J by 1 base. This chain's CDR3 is CASSLADRVMSYEQYF. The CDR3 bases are TGTGCCAGCAGCTTGGCCGACAGGGTAATGTCCTACGAGCAGTACTTC.

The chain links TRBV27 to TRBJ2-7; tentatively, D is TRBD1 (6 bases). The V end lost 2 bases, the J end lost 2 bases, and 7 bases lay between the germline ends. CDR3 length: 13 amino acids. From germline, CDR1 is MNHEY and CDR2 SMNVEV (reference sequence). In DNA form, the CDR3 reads TGTGCCAGCAGTTTAACAGGGCCCTACGAGCAGTACTTC. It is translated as CASSLTGPYEQYF.

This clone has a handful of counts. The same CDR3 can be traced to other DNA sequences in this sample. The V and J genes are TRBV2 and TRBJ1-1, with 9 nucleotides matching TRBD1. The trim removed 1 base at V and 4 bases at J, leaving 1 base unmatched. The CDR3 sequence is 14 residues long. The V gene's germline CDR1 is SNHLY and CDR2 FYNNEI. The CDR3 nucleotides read TGTGCCAGCAGTGAAGTGACAGGGGGCACTGAAGCTTTCTTT. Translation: CASSEVTGGTEAFF.

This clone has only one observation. The CDR3 DNA reads as TGTGCCAGCGCCATGGGGCTGGCCCTAGCCAAAAACATTCAGTACTTC. This codes for CASAMGLALAKNIQYF. The chain joins TRBV11-3 to TRBJ2-4; D is perhaps TRBD1 (5 bases). CDR3 length: 16 residues. V lost 8 bases to trimming and J lost 0 bases, with 17 bases between them. Germline loops: CDR1 SGHNT, CDR2 YENEEA.

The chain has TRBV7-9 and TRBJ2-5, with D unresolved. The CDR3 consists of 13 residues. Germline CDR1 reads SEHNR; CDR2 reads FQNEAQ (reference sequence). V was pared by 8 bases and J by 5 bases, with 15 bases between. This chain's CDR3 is CASLTVLGETQYF. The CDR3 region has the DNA TGTGCCAGCTTGACGGTGCTGGGCGAGACCCAGTACTTC. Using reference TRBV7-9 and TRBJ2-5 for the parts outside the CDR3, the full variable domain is DTGVSQNPRHKITKRGQNVTFRCDPISEHNRLYWYRQTLGQGPEFLTYFQNEAQLEKSRLLSDRFSAERPKGSFSTLEIQRTEQGDSAMYLCASLTVLGETQYFGPGTRLLVL.

The CDR3 DNA sequence: TGTGCCAGCAGCTCGTGGATAGGCAGGGGCTATGGCTACACCTTC. This gives the protein CASSSWIGRGYGYTF. The rearrangement links TRBV7-2 to TRBJ1-2, with TRBD1 as a possible D gene (6 bases). The V gene's germline CDR1 is SGHTA and CDR2 FQGNSA. Trimming took 4 bases from V and 4 from J, leaving 16 bases between them. The CDR3 is made up of 15 amino acids.

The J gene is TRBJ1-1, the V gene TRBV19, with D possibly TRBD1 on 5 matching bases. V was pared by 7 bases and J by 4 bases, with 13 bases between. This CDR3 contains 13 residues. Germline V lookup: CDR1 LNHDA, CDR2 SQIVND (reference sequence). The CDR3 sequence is CASNGGSFTEAFF. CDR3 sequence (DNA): TGTGCCAGTAACGGGGGTTCGTTCACTGAAGCTTTCTTT.

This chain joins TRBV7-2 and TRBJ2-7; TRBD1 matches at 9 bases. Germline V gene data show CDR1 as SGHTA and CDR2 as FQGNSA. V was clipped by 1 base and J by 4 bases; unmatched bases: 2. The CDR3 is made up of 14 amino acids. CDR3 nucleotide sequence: TGTGCCAGCAGCTTAGGGACAGGGGTGTACGAGCAGTACTTC. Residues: CASSLGTGVYEQYF.

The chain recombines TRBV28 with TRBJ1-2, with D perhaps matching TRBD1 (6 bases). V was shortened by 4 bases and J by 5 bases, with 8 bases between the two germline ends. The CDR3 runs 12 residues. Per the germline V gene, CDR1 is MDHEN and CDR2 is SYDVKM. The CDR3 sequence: CASSSDRYGYTF. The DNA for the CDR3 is TGTGCCAGCAGTTCGGACAGATATGGCTACACCTTC.

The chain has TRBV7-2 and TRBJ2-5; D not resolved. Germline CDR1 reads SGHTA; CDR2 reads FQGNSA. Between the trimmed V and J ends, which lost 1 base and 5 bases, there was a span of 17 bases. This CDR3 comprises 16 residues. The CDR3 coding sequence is TGTGCCAGCAGCTTAGGTGGTACTATCCAAGGCGAGACCCAGTACTTC. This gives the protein CASSLGGTIQGETQYF. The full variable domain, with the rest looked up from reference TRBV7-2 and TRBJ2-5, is GAGVSQSPSNKVTEKGKDVELRCDPISGHTALYWYRQSLGQGLEFLIYFQGNSAPDKSGLPSDRFSAERTGGSVSTLTIQRTQQEDSAVYLCASSLGGTIQGETQYFGPGTRLLVL.

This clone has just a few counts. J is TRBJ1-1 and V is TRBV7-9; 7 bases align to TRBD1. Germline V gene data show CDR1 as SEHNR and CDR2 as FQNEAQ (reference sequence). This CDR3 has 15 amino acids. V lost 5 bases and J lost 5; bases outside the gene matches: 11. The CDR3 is CASSPYRGGGTEAFF. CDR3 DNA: TGTGCCAGCAGCCCCTACAGGGGTGGTGGGACTGAAGCTTTCTTT.

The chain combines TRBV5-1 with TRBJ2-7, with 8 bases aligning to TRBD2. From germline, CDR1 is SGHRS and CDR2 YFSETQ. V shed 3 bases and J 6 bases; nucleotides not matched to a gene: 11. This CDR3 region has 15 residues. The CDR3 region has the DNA TGCGCCAGCAGCTGGCGGGGGGCGGGAGAGGGCGAGCAGTACTTC. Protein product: CASSWRGAGEGEQYF.

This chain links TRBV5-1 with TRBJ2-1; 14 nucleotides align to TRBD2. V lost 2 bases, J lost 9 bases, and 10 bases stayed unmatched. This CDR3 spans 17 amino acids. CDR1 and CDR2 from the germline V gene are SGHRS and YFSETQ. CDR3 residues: CASSFAGTSGSLGEQFF. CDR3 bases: TGCGCCAGCAGCTTTGCCGGGACTAGCGGGAGTCTCGGTGAGCAGTTCTTC. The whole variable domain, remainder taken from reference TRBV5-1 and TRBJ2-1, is KAGVTQTPRYLIKTRGQQVTLSCSPISGHRSVSWYQQTPGQGLQFLFEYFSETQRNKGNFPGRFSGRQFSNSRSEMNVSTLELGDSALYLCASSFAGTSGSLGEQFFGPGTRLTVL.

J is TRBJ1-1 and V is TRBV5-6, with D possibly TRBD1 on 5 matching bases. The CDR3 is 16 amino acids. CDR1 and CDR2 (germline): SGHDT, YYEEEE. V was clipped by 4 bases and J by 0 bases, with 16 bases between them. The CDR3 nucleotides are TGTGCCAGCAGCCCGCGGGCAGGGAGGTTGAACACTGAAGCTTTCTTT. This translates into CASSPRAGRLNTEAFF. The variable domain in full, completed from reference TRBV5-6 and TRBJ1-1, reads DAGVTQSPTHLIKTRGQQVTLRCSPKSGHDTVSWYQQALGQGPQFIFQYYEEEERQRGNFPDRFSGHQFPNYSSELNVNALLLGDSALYLCASSPRAGRLNTEAFFGQGTRLTVV.

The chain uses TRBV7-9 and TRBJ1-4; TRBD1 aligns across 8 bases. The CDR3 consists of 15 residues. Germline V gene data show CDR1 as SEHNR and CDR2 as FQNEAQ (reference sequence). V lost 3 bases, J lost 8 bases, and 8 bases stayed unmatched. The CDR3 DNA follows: TGTGCCAGCAGCTTTCCCAGGGGGCTAGAAGAAAAACTGTTTTTT. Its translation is CASSFPRGLEEKLFF. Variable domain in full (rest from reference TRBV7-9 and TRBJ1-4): DTGVSQNPRHKITKRGQNVTFRCDPISEHNRLYWYRQTLGQGPEFLTYFQNEAQLEKSRLLSDRFSAERPKGSFSTLEIQRTEQGDSAMYLCASSFPRGLEEKLFFGSGTQLSVL.

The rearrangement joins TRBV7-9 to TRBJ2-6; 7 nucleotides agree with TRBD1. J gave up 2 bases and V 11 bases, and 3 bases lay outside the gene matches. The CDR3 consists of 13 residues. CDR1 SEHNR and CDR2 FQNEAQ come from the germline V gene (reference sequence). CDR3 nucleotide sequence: TGTGCCTCAACAGGGGCTGGGGCCAACGTCCTGACTTTC. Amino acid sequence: CASTGAGANVLTF.

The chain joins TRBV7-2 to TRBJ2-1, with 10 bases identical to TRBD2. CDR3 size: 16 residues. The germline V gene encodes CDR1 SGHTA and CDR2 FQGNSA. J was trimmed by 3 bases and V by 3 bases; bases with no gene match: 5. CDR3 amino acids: CASSFESGRDYNEQFF. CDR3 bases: TGTGCCAGCAGCTTTGAGAGCGGGAGGGACTACAATGAGCAGTTCTTC. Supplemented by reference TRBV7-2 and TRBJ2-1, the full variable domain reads GAGVSQSPSNKVTEKGKDVELRCDPISGHTALYWYRQSLGQGLEFLIYFQGNSAPDKSGLPSDRFSAERTGGSVSTLTIQRTQQEDSAVYLCASSFESGRDYNEQFFGPGTRLTVL.

The CDR3 here is CASSSRQATDTQYF. CDR3 nucleotides: TGTGCCAGCAGCTCGCGACAGGCAACAGATACGCAGTATTTT. The V and J genes are TRBV7-2 and TRBJ2-3; TRBD1 might be the D (6 bases). The germline CDR1 and CDR2 sequences are SGHTA and FQGNSA. The CDR3 totals 14 residues. With 4 bases removed from V and 3 bases from J, the gap between germline ends came to 11 bases.

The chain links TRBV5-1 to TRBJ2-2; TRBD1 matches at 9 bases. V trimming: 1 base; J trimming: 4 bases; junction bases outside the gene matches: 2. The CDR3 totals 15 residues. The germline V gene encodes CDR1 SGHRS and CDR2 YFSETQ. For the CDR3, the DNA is TGCGCCAGCAGCTTGATGACAGGGGGCACCGGGGAGCTGTTTTTT. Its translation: CASSLMTGGTGELFF.

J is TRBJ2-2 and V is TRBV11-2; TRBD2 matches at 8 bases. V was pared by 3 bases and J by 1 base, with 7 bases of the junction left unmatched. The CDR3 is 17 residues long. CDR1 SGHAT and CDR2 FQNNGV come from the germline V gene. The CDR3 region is CASSFSGVSLNTGELFF. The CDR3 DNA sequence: TGTGCCAGCAGCTTTAGCGGGGTCAGCCTGAACACCGGGGAGCTGTTTTTT.

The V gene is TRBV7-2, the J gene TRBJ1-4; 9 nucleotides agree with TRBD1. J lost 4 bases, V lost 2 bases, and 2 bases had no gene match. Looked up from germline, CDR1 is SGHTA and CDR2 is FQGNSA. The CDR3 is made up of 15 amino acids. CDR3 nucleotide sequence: TGTGCCAGCAGCTTACGGGGACAGGGTAATGAAAAACTGTTTTTT. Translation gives CASSLRGQGNEKLFF.

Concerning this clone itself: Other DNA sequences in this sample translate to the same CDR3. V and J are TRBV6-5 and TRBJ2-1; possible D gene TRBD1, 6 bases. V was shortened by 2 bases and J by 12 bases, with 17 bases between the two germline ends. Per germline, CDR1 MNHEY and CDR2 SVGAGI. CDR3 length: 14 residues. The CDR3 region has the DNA TGTGCCAGCAGTTACGGACAGCAGGGGTTCGGGCAGTTCTTC. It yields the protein CASSYGQQGFGQFF.

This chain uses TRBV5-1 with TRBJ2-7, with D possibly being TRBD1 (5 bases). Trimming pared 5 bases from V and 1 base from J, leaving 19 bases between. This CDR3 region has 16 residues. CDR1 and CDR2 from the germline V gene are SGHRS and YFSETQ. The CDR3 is CASRDGASTWSYEQYF. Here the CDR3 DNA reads TGCGCCAGCAGGGATGGGGCGTCTACTTGGTCCTACGAGCAGTACTTC. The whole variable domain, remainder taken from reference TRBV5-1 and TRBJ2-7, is KAGVTQTPRYLIKTRGQQVTLSCSPISGHRSVSWYQQTPGQGLQFLFEYFSETQRNKGNFPGRFSGRQFSNSRSEMNVSTLELGDSALYLCASRDGASTWSYEQYFGPGTRLTVT.

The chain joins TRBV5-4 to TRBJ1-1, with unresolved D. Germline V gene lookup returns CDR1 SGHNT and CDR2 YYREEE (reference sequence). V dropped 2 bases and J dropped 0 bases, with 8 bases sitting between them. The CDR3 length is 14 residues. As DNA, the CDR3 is TGTGCCAGCAGCTTTTCTACAGTGAACACTGAAGCTTTCTTT. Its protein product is CASSFSTVNTEAFF. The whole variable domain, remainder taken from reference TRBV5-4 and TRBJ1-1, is ETGVTQSPTHLIKTRGQQVTLRCSSQSGHNTVSWYQQALGQGPQFIFQYYREEENGRGNFPPRFSGLQFPNYSSELNVNALELDDSALYLCASSFSTVNTEAFFGQGTRLTVV.

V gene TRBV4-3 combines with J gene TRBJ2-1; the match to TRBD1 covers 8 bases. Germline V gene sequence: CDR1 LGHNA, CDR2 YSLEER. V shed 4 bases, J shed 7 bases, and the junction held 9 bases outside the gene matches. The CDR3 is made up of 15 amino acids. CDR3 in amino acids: CASSRAGGRGNEQFF. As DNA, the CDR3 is TGCGCCAGCAGCCGAGCAGGGGGCAGGGGGAATGAGCAGTTCTTC.

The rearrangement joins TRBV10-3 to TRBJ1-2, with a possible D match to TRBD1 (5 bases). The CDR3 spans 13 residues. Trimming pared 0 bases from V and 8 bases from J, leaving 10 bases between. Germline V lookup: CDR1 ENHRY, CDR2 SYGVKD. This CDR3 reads CAISESLGVGYTF. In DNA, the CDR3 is TGTGCCATCAGTGAGTCGTTAGGGGTAGGCTACACCTTC.